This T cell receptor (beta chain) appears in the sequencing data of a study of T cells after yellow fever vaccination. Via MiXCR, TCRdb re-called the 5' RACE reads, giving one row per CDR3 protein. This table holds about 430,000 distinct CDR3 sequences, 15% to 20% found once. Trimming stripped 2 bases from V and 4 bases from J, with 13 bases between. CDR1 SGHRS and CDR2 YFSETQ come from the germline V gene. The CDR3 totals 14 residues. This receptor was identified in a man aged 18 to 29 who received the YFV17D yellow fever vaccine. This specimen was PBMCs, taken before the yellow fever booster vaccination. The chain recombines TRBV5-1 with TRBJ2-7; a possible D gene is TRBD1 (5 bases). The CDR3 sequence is CASSFWTPDYEQYF. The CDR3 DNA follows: TGCGCCAGCAGCTTTTGGACACCTGATTACGAGCAGTACTTC.